The 5 T cell receptor beta chains given below trace back to one sample, sequenced in a study of blood T cell repertoires in COVID-19. Measured with immunoSEQ multiplex PCR; TCRdb has only the in-frame clones, and not every one. The top ten clones hold 1.8% of a sample with some 69,000 clones, about 82% of them seen once. The sample was peripheral blood. The receptors were gathered from a woman aged 60-75 years with acute or convalescent COVID-19.

The chain carries TRBV12-3 or TRBV12-4 and TRBJ2-7; D call uncertain. The CDR3 length is 13 residues. Trimming pared 3 bases from V and 0 bases from J, leaving 6 bases between. CDR3 in amino acids: CASSFAVSYEQYF. The CDR3 DNA sequence: TGTGCCAGCAGTTTCGCAGTCTCCTACGAGCAGTACTTC.

The chain carries TRBV7-8 and TRBJ2-7; TRBD1 aligns across 8 bases. J was trimmed by 2 bases and V by 5 bases; bases with no gene match: 5. The germline V gene has CDR1 SGHVS and CDR2 FQNEAQ. There are 14 residues in the CDR3. As DNA, the CDR3 is TGTGCCAGCAGCCAGGGACAGGTCCCCTACGAGCAGTACTTC. Residues: CASSQGQVPYEQYF.

This chain links TRBV6-1 with TRBJ1-6; tentatively, D is TRBD1 (6 bases). Germline V gene data show CDR1 as MNHNS and CDR2 as SASEGT. Trimming cost V 2 bases and J 6 bases, with 8 bases left between them. CDR3 size: 14 residues. In DNA, the CDR3 is TGTGCCAGCAGTGAATGGGGGCTTAATTCACCCCTCCACTTT. It is translated as CASSEWGLNSPLHF.

The CDR3 loop reads CASSIPDRASYEQYF. CDR3 nucleotides: TGCGCCAGCAGTATACCGGACAGGGCCTCCTACGAGCAGTACTTC. The J gene is TRBJ2-7, the V gene TRBV10-2; 8 nucleotides agree with TRBD1. Looked up from germline, CDR1 is WSHSY and CDR2 is SAAADI. CDR3 length: 15 residues. V lost 5 bases and J lost 0; bases outside the gene matches: 6.

The V gene is TRBV9, the J gene TRBJ2-5; 12 bases are a match to TRBD2. The CDR3 spans 17 residues. V lost 3 bases and J lost 5; bases outside the gene matches: 11. Germline CDR1 reads SGDLS; CDR2 reads YYNGEE. The CDR3 protein is CASSAGASGGALETQYF. As DNA, the CDR3 is TGTGCCAGCAGCGCCGGCGCTAGCGGGGGGGCCCTGGAGACCCAGTACTTC.